Listed below are T cell receptor beta chains from one sample, sequenced in a study of blood T cells in healthy people across ages. TCRdb re-called the 5' RACE reads through MiXCR, storing one row per CDR3 protein. In the table there are 2 million or so distinct CDR3 sequences, just under 50% of which are singletons. Sequences were obtained from blood. These receptor sequences come from a woman between 40 and 55 years old in good health. CDR3s leave out the opening cysteine and the closing phenylalanine or tryptophan.

CDR3 length: 12
V gene: TRBV7-2
J gene: TRBJ1-6
CDR3 protein: ASSNRDRVTPLH

CDR3 length: 12
V gene: TRBV7-9
J gene: TRBJ2-5
CDR3 protein: ASTDRSSRETQY

CDR3 length: 12
V gene: TRBV11-1
J gene: TRBJ2-5
CDR3 protein: ASSVRRYQETQY

CDR3 length: 9
V gene: TRBV20-1
J gene: TRBJ2-5
CDR3 protein: SGLAEETQY

CDR3 length: 12
V gene: TRBV5-1
J gene: TRBJ2-1
CDR3 protein: ASSQRTSNNEQF

CDR3 length: 13
V gene: TRBV9
J gene: TRBJ1-5
CDR3 protein: ASSVFPGSNQPQH

CDR3 length: 17
V gene: TRBV27
J gene: -
CDR3 protein: ASSTTRGGQTQAGNIQY

CDR3 length: 13
V gene: TRBV6-1
J gene: TRBJ1-2
CDR3 protein: ASWLAQGGFYGYT

CDR3 length: 9
V gene: TRBV20-1
J gene: TRBJ2-1
CDR3 protein: SARDGDEQF

CDR3 length: 15
V gene: TRBV6-5
J gene: TRBJ2-3
CDR3 protein: ASSYSGLAGGQDTQY

CDR3 length: 12
V gene: TRBV20-1
J gene: TRBJ1-2
CDR3 protein: SARGAGGLGGYT

CDR3 length: 14
V gene: TRBV6-1
J gene: -
CDR3 protein: ASSEAGQGALNEQY

CDR3 length: 12
V gene: TRBV3-1
J gene: TRBJ2-5
CDR3 protein: ASSQGATSGEQY

CDR3 length: 15
V gene: TRBV12-3/TRBV12-4
J gene: TRBJ2-3
CDR3 protein: ASRGGTSGSSTDTQY

CDR3 length: 14
V gene: TRBV18
J gene: TRBJ2-7
CDR3 protein: ASSPSVPSSSYEQY

CDR3 length: 13
V gene: TRBV3-1
J gene: TRBJ2-5
CDR3 protein: ASSSDYGGKETQY

CDR3 length: 15
V gene: TRBV4-1
J gene: TRBJ1-1
CDR3 protein: ASSQRTGSGLNTEAF

CDR3 length: 20
V gene: TRBV4-3
J gene: TRBJ2-4
CDR3 protein: ASSQDPWGASGGYLAKNIQY

CDR3 length: 15
V gene: TRBV4-3
J gene: TRBJ2-7
CDR3 protein: ASSQIGLAGGAYEQY

CDR3 length: 14
V gene: TRBV6-2/TRBV6-3
J gene: TRBJ2-4
CDR3 protein: ASRIRGQAAKNIQY

CDR3 length: 13
V gene: TRBV10-3
J gene: TRBJ2-5
CDR3 protein: AISGALGAQETQY

CDR3 length: 15
V gene: TRBV6-7
J gene: TRBJ2-4
CDR3 protein: ASSYLYPTGAKNIQY

CDR3 length: 14
V gene: TRBV28
J gene: TRBJ2-6
CDR3 protein: ASTKAGIAGANVLT

CDR3 length: 10
V gene: TRBV20-1
J gene: TRBJ1-2
CDR3 protein: SASLGDYGYT

CDR3 length: 15
V gene: TRBV4-3
J gene: TRBJ2-2
CDR3 protein: ASSQAERGPNTGELF

CDR3 length: 13
V gene: TRBV28
J gene: -
CDR3 protein: ASSSHPPVLETQY

CDR3 length: 14
V gene: TRBV4-2
J gene: TRBJ2-2
CDR3 protein: ASSQASGGLAGELF

CDR3 length: 11
V gene: TRBV20-1
J gene: TRBJ2-3
CDR3 protein: SAPRGGADTQY

CDR3 length: 14
V gene: TRBV21-1
J gene: -
CDR3 protein: ASSKVRGLARYEQY

CDR3 length: 14
V gene: TRBV7-2
J gene: TRBJ2-7
CDR3 protein: ASSLARMSGGYEQY

CDR3 length: 14
V gene: TRBV20-1
J gene: TRBJ2-1
CDR3 protein: SARGAGATIYNEQF

CDR3 length: 13
V gene: TRBV19
J gene: TRBJ1-2
CDR3 protein: ASSPSGVMSVGYT

CDR3 length: 11
V gene: TRBV12-3/TRBV12-4
J gene: TRBJ2-1
CDR3 protein: ASSYGRNNEQF

CDR3 length: 13
V gene: TRBV7-2
J gene: TRBJ1-6
CDR3 protein: ASSFGSTLSSPLH

CDR3 length: 10
V gene: TRBV15
J gene: TRBJ2-3
CDR3 protein: ATSRVSGEQY

CDR3 length: 14
V gene: TRBV4-3
J gene: TRBJ1-2
CDR3 protein: ASSQESGFSHYGYT